Reported below is one TCR beta chain. This clonotype was counted ten times or more. The antigen it recognizes is unknown. Base qualities are not provided; no much larger clone lies one nucleotide away. The data originate from a study of T cells in Graves' hyperthyroidism and ophthalmopathy (dated by TCRdb to about 2019). For the study in its entirety: Peripheral blood was sampled at the time of initial diagnosis, prior to any treatment. TCR V-J signatures able to tell the groups apart were searched for in a discovery cohort of approximately 95 patients, of whom over 40 had Graves' ophthalmopathy and roughly 59 had stable Graves' hyperthyroidism. TCR Vbeta CDR3 sequencing of approximately 140 peripheral blood samples (more than 40 ophthalmopathy, about 74 hyperthyroidism and some 17 progressor patients) is reported in the paper. After blood sampling, hyperthyroidism patients were treated with methimazole at a starting dose of 30 mg daily, and ophthalmopathy patients were treated with high-dose intravenous methylprednisolone. For training and testing, the approximately 92 patients in the discovery cohort were randomly divided in a 7:3 ratio. In addition, the study compared T-cell repertoires in thyroid tissue and in blood from several Graves' hyperthyroidism patients. Whether ophthalmopathy could be predicted prospectively was tested in an independent validation cohort made up of 18 to 20 hyperthyroidism patients plus 17 patients who later progressed to ophthalmopathy.

TCR beta CDR3 regions were amplified from RNA transcripts. For the first round of RT-PCR on the TCR CDR3, the HTBI primer set was used together with the Qiagen OneStep RT-PCR kit. The libraries were constructed in a second round of multiplex PCR and then size-selected and purified. The libraries were sequenced on an Illumina HiSeq2000 using paired-end 100 bp reads. Processing in the source paper ran as follows. SOAPnuke was used to process the raw data, with reads discarded if the reads contained adapters or uncalled bases, had a mean Phred below 15, or lacked an exact constant-primer or identifier match. High-quality paired reads were merged with COPE v1.2.5, and unique nucleotide sequences were defined as clonotypes. Clonotypes were aligned to IMGT TRBV, TRBD and TRBJ reference segments using MiTCR v1.1. Analysis was restricted to V-J combinations with a frequency above 0.0001, which covered 99.2% of repertoires. A TCS score was defined as the ratio of F50 (clonal expansion) to E x V (chaos), with BLOSUM62-based TCRdist applied between CDR3 peptides within each V-J. Welch's t-statistics and random forest reduced 500 to 550 V-J features to 13, which were used in a naive Bayes classifier (R e1071). TCRdb reanalyzed the raw reads on its own, using fastp at Q25 for trimming and MiXCR for clone calling, and kept in-frame beta chains. Here each entry gathers all rows of one CDR3 protein and keeps the most common genes and DNA. These V and J calls rely on TCRdb rather than the paper's analysis. This sample comprises fewer than 400,000 distinct CDR3 sequences, 15% to 19% of them detected only once. Roughly a quarter of the sample comes from the top ten.

The hyperthyroidism patients were between 18 and 65 years old and newly diagnosed, with a disease duration of less than 2 months. Patients with uncontrolled infections, other autoimmune diseases, pregnancy or lactation were excluded. Clinical symptoms, serum thyroxine and TRAb, thyroid ultrasound, and orbital computed tomography formed the basis for the diagnoses. Blood from progressor patients was collected at the time of first diagnosis with hyperthyroidism, before any ophthalmopathy symptoms had appeared. Ficoll-Paque density gradient centrifugation was used to isolate PBMCs from around 10 ml of fresh peripheral blood. Patients classed as progressors first received a Graves' hyperthyroidism diagnosis and then went on to develop ophthalmopathy during follow-up. Trizol reagent was used to extract total RNA, and RNA quality was then checked on an Agilent 2100 Bioanalyzer. Overall study outcomes, separate from this receptor: In cross-validation, a model built on a 13 V-J signature told ophthalmopathy apart from stable hyperthyroidism with 87.88% sensitivity and about 81% specificity, and in testing the same model reached 80%/75%. Sample size was not statistically predetermined, and investigators were not blinded to group allocation. Most expanded thyroid clonotypes (frequency above 0.001) were also detected in blood, a finding suggesting that blood repertoires may reflect thyroid immune responses. In validation, the model predicted progression to ophthalmopathy a median of about 6.8 months before onset, with approximately 71% sensitivity and roughly 72% specificity.

The CDR3 runs 12 residues from the cysteine to the phenylalanine. Just the 36-base CDR3 DNA is kept, in frame starting at base 1. The germline V gene supplies CDR1 MNHEY and CDR2 SVGEGT. From V the trimming removes 6 bases and from J it removes 8 bases, while the gene matches leave 4 bases of the junction unaccounted for. The receptor was isolated from a young woman with Graves' hyperthyroidism that later progressed to Graves' ophthalmopathy. The sequence joins TRBV6-2 or TRBV6-3 to TRBJ2-7; TRBD1 lines up with 10 middle nucleotides. Material: blood. The CDR3 sequence is CASSQTGGKQYF. The bases are TGTGCCAGCAGCCAGACAGGGGGCAAGCAGTACTTC.